The 24 T cell receptor beta chains given below trace back to one sample, sequenced in a study of T-cell reconstitution after alpha-beta-depleted transplantation in children (dated by TCRdb to 2016 to 2018). Receptor amplification or capture employed PCR. The sample was run on an Illumina HiSeq 2500. TCR library preparation used molecular barcoding, with unique molecular identifiers applied to normalize quantification of the TCRbeta repertoire. Starting from the raw public reads, TCRdb applied fastp trimming at Q25, assembled clones with MiXCR and retained in-frame beta chains. Rows are unified per CDR3 protein, each entry keeping the most common DNA and genes. For this sample the table gives some 240,000 distinct CDR3 sequences, of which more than 7.5% were detected only once. The ten largest account for approximately 5% of the sample. The specimen comprised PBMCs from the stem cell graft donor, sampled from the stem cell graft. Receptors were obtained from a human donor who donated a stem cell graft to a child with SCID.

The V call is TRBV12-3 or TRBV12-4, the J call TRBJ2-7, with a possible D match to TRBD2 (6 bases). The CDR3 contains 15 residues. V dropped 6 bases and J dropped 7 bases, with 22 bases sitting between them. Here the CDR3 reads CASSGGESPGWEQYF. For the CDR3, the DNA is TGTGCCAGCAGCGGCGGGGAGTCGCCTGGCTGGGAGCAGTACTTC.

This clonotype was seen ten or more times. The CDR3: CASSPDQSSYGYTF. The CDR3 nucleotides are TGTGCCAGCAGTCCAGATCAGAGTTCCTATGGCTACACCTTC. The rearrangement joins TRBV12-3 or TRBV12-4 to TRBJ1-2, with D unresolved. The CDR3 runs 14 residues. V dropped 5 bases and J dropped 4 bases, with 14 bases sitting between them.

This clonotype has at least ten counts. The V and J genes are TRBV2 and TRBJ2-5, with a tentative D call TRBD1 (7 bases). The CDR3 covers 15 residues. In germline, CDR1 is SNHLY, CDR2 FYNNEI. V gave up 5 bases and J gave up 3 bases, with 16 bases separating them. The CDR3 spells CASSYVGGGKETQYF. In nucleotides, the CDR3 is TGTGCCAGCAGTTACGTTGGAGGGGGCAAAGAGACCCAGTACTTC. Looking up the rest from reference TRBV2 and TRBJ2-5 gives the full variable domain: EPEVTQTPSHQVTQMGQEVILRCVPISNHLYFYWYRQILGQKVEFLVSFYNNEISEKSEIFDDQFSVERPDGSNFTLKIRSTKLEDSAMYFCASSYVGGGKETQYFGPGTRLLVL.

This clonotype was seen at least ten times. The chain employs TRBV6-5 and TRBJ2-3; 11 nucleotides align to TRBD2. This CDR3 is built from 15 residues. V trimming: 5 bases; J trimming: 2 bases; junction bases outside the gene matches: 3. Germline CDR1 is MNHEY and CDR2 is SVGAGI. CDR3 DNA sequence: TGTGCCAGCAGTACTAGCGGGGGACCCACAGATACGCAGTATTTT. It translates to CASSTSGGPTDTQYF.

This clonotype showed up many times. V and J are TRBV25-1 and TRBJ1-2; the D is unclear. This CDR3 contains 12 residues. Germline values: CDR1 MGHDK, CDR2 SYGVNS. V was clipped by 5 bases and J by 2 bases, with 6 bases between them. CDR3: CASSFSNYGYTF. The CDR3 bases are TGTGCCAGCAGTTTCTCAAACTATGGCTACACCTTC.

This clonotype has a count of ten or more. The DNA for the CDR3 is TGTGCCAGCAGCCCTAACGGGGAGACCCAGTACTTC. As protein: CASSPNGETQYF. The chain recombines TRBV11-3 with TRBJ2-5; no definite D call. The CDR3 has 12 residues. Trimming removed 5 bases at V and 5 bases at J, with 9 bases between. Germline loops: CDR1 SGHNT, CDR2 YENEEA.

This clonotype was recorded many times. The rearrangement joins TRBV5-1 to TRBJ2-7, with D unresolved. The germline CDR1 and CDR2 sequences are SGHRS and YFSETQ. The CDR3 is made up of 14 amino acids. V was shortened by 0 bases and J by 0 bases, with 7 bases between the two germline ends. CDR3 sequence reads: CASSLAPGSYEQYF. For the CDR3, the DNA is TGCGCCAGCAGCTTGGCACCAGGCTCCTACGAGCAGTACTTC.

This clonotype was counted at least ten times. The genes are TRBV7-8 and TRBJ2-3; 11 positions match TRBD2. V was pared by 5 bases and J by 5 bases, with 6 bases of the junction left unmatched. Germline V gene data show CDR1 as SGHVS and CDR2 as FQNEAQ. This CDR3 has 15 amino acids. In DNA, the CDR3 is TGTGCCAGCAGCCCCAGACTAGCGGGAAAAGATACGCAGTATTTT. Translated: CASSPRLAGKDTQYF.

This clonotype was picked up a small number of times. The chain joins TRBV4-2 to TRBJ1-2; unclear D gene. V lost 2 bases and J 8 bases, leaving 15 bases between the germline ends. The CDR3 spans 14 residues. Per the germline V gene, CDR1 is LGHNA and CDR2 is YNFKEQ. The CDR3 nucleotides read TGTGCCAGCAGCCAACCGGACCGGAGCAGGGGCTACACCTTC. It codes for CASSQPDRSRGYTF.

This clonotype was seen many times. This chain connects TRBV7-8 to TRBJ2-7; 10 positions agree with TRBD2. The V and J ends lost 0 bases and 4 bases, in that order; junction bases with no gene match: 9. This CDR3 comprises 17 residues. Germline V gene sequence: CDR1 SGHVS, CDR2 FQNEAQ. This chain's CDR3 is CASSLAGGAGGFYEQYF. The CDR3 nucleotides read TGTGCCAGCAGCTTAGCCGGGGGAGCGGGGGGGTTTTACGAGCAGTACTTC.

In its sample, this clonotype was seen many times. This sequence joins TRBV7-9 and TRBJ1-5; D gene ambiguous. CDR3 size: 15 residues. CDR1 SEHNR and CDR2 FQNEAQ come from the germline V gene (reference sequence). Trimming removed 5 bases from V and 0 bases from J, with 11 bases in between. The CDR3 nucleotides read TGTGCCAGCAGCCCAGGACGGCATAGCAATCAGCCCCAGCATTTT. Amino acids: CASSPGRHSNQPQHF.

This clonotype appeared many times. The chain links TRBV10-3 to TRBJ1-2; a possible D gene is TRBD1 (6 bases). Germline lookup yields CDR1 ENHRY and CDR2 SYGVKD. The CDR3 totals 16 residues. Between the trimmed V and J ends, which lost 5 bases and 3 bases, there was a span of 19 bases. The CDR3 loop reads CAISLPVAGADYGYTF. DNA for the CDR3: TGTGCCATCAGTCTCCCCGTGGCAGGGGCGGACTATGGCTACACCTTC.

This clonotype occurred many times. This chain connects TRBV5-1 to TRBJ1-2; TRBD1 aligns across 7 bases. This CDR3 comprises 17 residues. Looked up from germline, CDR1 is SGHRS and CDR2 is YFSETQ. Trimming at V came to 0 bases and at J to 4 bases, leaving 12 bases not matched to a gene. CDR3 region: CASSLGGRGIISYGYTF. In DNA, the CDR3 is TGCGCCAGCAGCTTGGGCGGCAGGGGGATAATTTCCTATGGCTACACCTTC.

The chain has TRBV7-2 and TRBJ1-3; 8 bases map to TRBD1. Per germline, CDR1 SGHTA and CDR2 FQGNSA. The CDR3 length is 14 residues. Trimming cost V 5 bases and J 8 bases; bases outside gene matches: 8. The CDR3, as DNA: TGTGCCAGCAGCGTCCTACAGGGGGGCCACACCATATATTTT. Protein sequence: CASSVLQGGHTIYF.

This clonotype was recorded many times. The chain combines TRBV7-3 with TRBJ2-5; D possibly corresponds to TRBD1 (5 bases). The CDR3 has 13 amino acids. Germline V gives CDR1 SGHTA, CDR2 FQGTGA. Trimming shortened V by 5 bases and J by 4 bases, and 11 bases separated the two germline ends. The CDR3 sequence: CASSPRVGETQYF. The DNA of the CDR3 is TGTGCCAGCAGCCCCAGGGTAGGAGAGACCCAGTACTTC. Combining the CDR3 with reference TRBV7-3 and TRBJ2-5 gives the whole variable domain GAGVSQTPSNKVTEKGKYVELRCDPISGHTALYWYRQSLGQGPEFLIYFQGTGAADDSGLPNDRFFAVRPEGSVSTLKIQRTERGDSAVYLCASSPRVGETQYFGPGTRLLVL.

The table lists this clonotype with many counts. The chain employs TRBV20-1 and TRBJ2-2; TRBD2 aligns across 9 bases. Germline V gives CDR1 DFQATT, CDR2 SNEGSKA (reference sequence). V shed 3 bases and J 5 bases; nucleotides not matched to a gene: 10. This CDR3 has 16 amino acids. The CDR3 sequence: CSASGAGGLLTGELFF. CDR3 coding DNA: TGCAGTGCTAGTGGTGCGGGGGGGCTATTGACCGGGGAGCTGTTTTTT.

This clonotype was detected ten times or more. The rearrangement links TRBV20-1 to TRBJ1-2; D gene unclear. The germline V and J ends were trimmed by 0 bases and 12 bases, with 14 bases remaining between them. Looked up from germline, CDR1 is DFQATT and CDR2 is SNEGSKA (reference sequence). CDR3 length: 12 residues. In DNA form, the CDR3 reads TGCAGTGCTAGAGATCTGAGAGCCCAGGACACCTTC. This codes for CSARDLRAQDTF.

In nucleotides, the CDR3 is TGTGCCAGCGCGGGAGTCAGCCGAAATGAGCAGTTCTTC. Encoded protein: CASAGVSRNEQFF. The chain carries TRBV28 and TRBJ2-1, with 7 nucleotides matching TRBD2. V was clipped by 8 bases and J by 7 bases; unmatched bases: 8. Germline-derived CDR1 and CDR2 are MDHEN and SYDVKM. This CDR3 comprises 13 residues.

This clonotype was seen repeatedly, ten times or more. This chain connects TRBV5-1 to TRBJ2-3; tentative D call: TRBD1 (5 bases). CDR1 and CDR2 (germline): SGHRS, YFSETQ. This CDR3 spans 14 amino acids. Trimming cost V 0 bases and J 6 bases, with 11 bases left between them. CDR3 loop: CASSLAQGLDTQYF. The DNA for the CDR3 is TGCGCCAGCAGCTTGGCCCAGGGCTTGGATACGCAGTATTTT.

About this clonotype: Just one base apart from a much larger clone, this may be a read error. The chain employs TRBV20-1 and TRBJ1-5; D unresolved. The CDR3 has 14 amino acids. Germline V gene sequence: CDR1 DFQATT, CDR2 SNEGSKA (reference sequence). The ends were cut back, 1 base at V and 6 bases at J, with 13 bases in the middle. The CDR3 DNA reads as TGCAGTGCTAGAGGATACAACTCCACTCAGCCCCAGCATTTT. This codes for CSARGYNSTQPQHF.

This clonotype has a count of ten or more. J is TRBJ1-5 and V is TRBV24-1, with D perhaps TRBD1 (5 bases). The germline V gene encodes CDR1 KGHDR and CDR2 SFDVKD. The CDR3 length is 14 residues. Deletions cut 0 bases from V and 5 bases from J, with 7 bases between. CDR3 sequence (DNA): TGTGCCACCAGTGATTTGGGGGGGGATCAGCCCCAGCATTTT. Translating gives CATSDLGGDQPQHF.

This clonotype showed up many times. This chain connects TRBV7-2 to TRBJ2-7, with TRBD2 as a possible D gene (6 bases). The CDR3 has 13 amino acids. Germline V gene data show CDR1 as SGHTA and CDR2 as FQGNSA. Trimming cost V 5 bases and J 5 bases, with 13 bases left between them. As DNA, the CDR3 is TGTGCCAGCAGCCCGAGGGACTTAAACGAGCAGTACTTC. Amino acids: CASSPRDLNEQYF.

The chain uses TRBV12-3 or TRBV12-4 and TRBJ2-1; 7 bases align to TRBD2. The CDR3 length is 15 residues. V lost 5 bases, J lost 7 bases, and 11 bases stayed unmatched. The CDR3 coding sequence is TGTGCCAGCAGTGGAGGAACAGCGGGGCAGAATGAGCAGTTCTTC. Residues: CASSGGTAGQNEQFF.

There are many counts of this clonotype. The chain is built from TRBV7-8 and TRBJ2-4; D is possibly TRBD2 (5 bases). The V gene lost 4 bases and the J gene lost 6 bases, with 22 bases spanning the gap. The CDR3 loop spans 17 amino acids. Germline V gives CDR1 SGHVS, CDR2 FQNEAQ. CDR3: CASSYYAEIAGGNIQYF. The CDR3 nucleotides read TGTGCCAGCAGCTACTACGCCGAAATTGCGGGTGGAAACATTCAGTACTTC. Based on the CDR3 plus reference TRBV7-8 and TRBJ2-4, the full variable domain is GAGVSQSPRYKVAKRGQDVALRCDPISGHVSLFWYQQALGQGPEFLTYFQNEAQLDKSGLPSDRFFAERPEGSVSTLKIQRTQQEDSAVYLCASSYYAEIAGGNIQYFGAGTRLSVL.